Presented here are 15 T cell receptor beta chains from one specimen sequenced in a study of naive and memory T cell subsets. Both TRBC1 and TRBC2 were covered by a beta constant-region primer of two equimolar oligonucleotides. Four rounds of PCR amplified the ligated cDNA using nested alpha and beta constant-region primers plus SP2. Using its own MiXCR run on the UMI-ligation and nested PCR reads, TCRdb lists one record per CDR3 protein. This sample carries 150,000 or so distinct CDR3 sequences, approximately 22% of them seen once, and the ten largest clones take 0.11%. Findings and limits, study-wide: A few larger clonotypes appeared in naive repertoires, especially CD8, possibly memory cells re-expressing CD45RA.

Their cognate antigens are unknown. Specimen: naive CD4+ T cells from blood. All receptors come from a human donor in good health.

This chain uses TRBV7-9 with TRBJ2-5; TRBD1 is a possible D gene (6 bases). This CDR3 has 15 residues. Germline assignment: CDR1 SEHNR and CDR2 FQNEAQ (reference sequence). The V and J ends lost 0 bases and 5 bases respectively, with 13 bases between them. The CDR3 nucleotides read TGTGCCAGCAGCTTAGCGGTGTGGCAGGGGGAGACCCAGTACTTC. This codes for CASSLAVWQGETQYF.

This clonotype has more than one count but fewer than ten. This chain uses TRBV7-2 with TRBJ2-1; 7 bases match TRBD2. The CDR3 length is 15 residues. Germline values: CDR1 SGHTA, CDR2 FQGNSA. Trimming removed 2 bases from V and 9 bases from J; junction bases left unmatched: 10. The CDR3 region has the DNA TGTGCCAGCAGCTTACATGCGGGAGTCTCCAGTGAGCAGTTCTTC. This encodes CASSLHAGVSSEQFF.

This clonotype was seen ten or more times. The chain uses TRBV20-1 and TRBJ2-3; 12 bases are shared with TRBD2. The V gene end was trimmed by 5 bases and the J gene end by 11 bases; junction bases not matched to a gene: 11. CDR1 is DFQATT, CDR2 SNEGSKA, per germline (reference sequence). This CDR3 is 14 amino acids long. The CDR3 here is CSAPLAGGPGRQYF. CDR3 nucleotides: TGCAGTGCTCCCCTAGCGGGAGGGCCAGGGAGGCAGTATTTT.

The chain couples TRBV9 to TRBJ2-1; TRBD1 aligns across 9 bases. V dropped 3 bases and J dropped 9; count of bases not matched to a gene: 13. The CDR3 is 16 residues long. Germline-derived CDR1 and CDR2 are SGDLS and YYNGEE. The CDR3 bases are TGTGCCAGCAGCGCACAACAGGGGGCGCGTATGCGTGAGCAGTTCTTC. It translates to CASSAQQGARMREQFF.

The rearrangement links TRBV2 to TRBJ2-7; the match to TRBD1 covers 9 bases. Germline lookup yields CDR1 SNHLY and CDR2 FYNNEI. Unmatched junction bases numbered 12, after V lost 6 bases and J lost 6 bases. The CDR3 totals 15 residues. The CDR3 nucleotides are TGTGCCAGCAGCCCGACAGGGGGTCGGGGGTTCGAGCAGTACTTC. Its protein product is CASSPTGGRGFEQYF.

This chain links TRBV5-1 with TRBJ2-7; 7 bases line up with TRBD2. CDR3 size: 13 residues. Per germline, CDR1 SGHRS and CDR2 YFSETQ. The V and J ends lost 4 bases and 6 bases, in that order; junction bases with no gene match: 7. The CDR3 nucleotides read TGCGCCAGCAGCCCCGGTCCGGGGGGCGAGCAGTACTTC. As protein: CASSPGPGGEQYF.

This clonotype was counted a few times. The chain couples TRBV6-5 to TRBJ2-7; D uncertain. Germline V gene lookup returns CDR1 MNHEY and CDR2 SVGAGI. Trimming stripped 8 bases from V and 0 bases from J, with 11 bases between. The CDR3 sequence is 13 residues long. The CDR3 coding sequence is TGTGCCAGCCATGGTTGGCCCTCCTACGAGCAGTACTTC. Protein: CASHGWPSYEQYF.

The chain recombines TRBV5-1 with TRBJ2-4, with TRBD1 as a possible D gene (6 bases). V lost 3 bases and J lost 1, with 14 bases in between. Germline CDR1 reads SGHRS; CDR2 reads YFSETQ. This CDR3 region has 16 residues. CDR3 in DNA: TGCGCCAGCAGCTCCAGCGGAAGGGGGGCCAAAAACATTCAGTACTTC. This encodes CASSSSGRGAKNIQYF.

J is TRBJ2-7 and V is TRBV27, with 8 nucleotides matching TRBD2. V shed 3 bases, J shed 2 bases, and the junction held 9 bases outside the gene matches. CDR1 is MNHEY and CDR2 is SMNVEV in the germline V gene (reference sequence). The CDR3 loop spans 16 amino acids. CDR3 in amino acids: CASSLITSGAPYEQYF. In DNA, the CDR3 is TGTGCCAGCAGTTTGATAACTAGCGGAGCCCCCTACGAGCAGTACTTC.

This chain connects TRBV7-9 to TRBJ2-1; 16 bases match TRBD2. Germline assignment: CDR1 SEHNR and CDR2 FQNEAQ (reference sequence). V trimming: 4 bases; J trimming: 7 bases; junction bases outside the gene matches: 4. This CDR3 contains 16 residues. CDR3 nucleotides: TGTGCCAGCAGCTCACCGGGACTAGCGGGAGGGAATGAGCAGTTCTTC. This sequence encodes CASSSPGLAGGNEQFF.

This clonotype turned up a few times. The chain uses TRBV14 and TRBJ2-1; 8 bases are shared with TRBD1. The germline V gene has CDR1 SGHDN and CDR2 FVKESK. V was pared by 4 bases and J by 8 bases, with 4 bases of the junction left unmatched. The CDR3 contains 13 residues. In DNA form, the CDR3 reads TGTGCCAGCAGCCCTTGGACAGGGCATGAGCAGTTCTTC. Residues: CASSPWTGHEQFF.

This chain connects TRBV4-3 to TRBJ2-4; D call uncertain. V was clipped by 0 bases and J by 1 base, with 7 bases between them. Germline V gene data show CDR1 as LGHNA and CDR2 as YSLEER. The CDR3 extends over 15 amino acids. CDR3 amino acids: CASSQDLLAKNIQYF. CDR3 bases: TGCGCCAGCAGCCAAGATTTGCTGGCCAAAAACATTCAGTACTTC.

CDR3 amino acids: CASSPTLGAGGETQYF. CDR3 nucleotides: TGTGCCAGCAGCCCCACCCTTGGGGCAGGTGGGGAGACCCAGTACTTC. The chain links TRBV7-9 to TRBJ2-5; D perhaps matches TRBD1 (5 bases). CDR1 is SEHNR, CDR2 FQNEAQ, per germline (reference sequence). The CDR3 consists of 16 residues. Trimming took 5 bases from V and 5 from J, leaving 21 bases between them.

This clonotype was found many times. The V gene is TRBV4-1, the J gene TRBJ2-1, with a possible D match to TRBD2 (5 bases). The CDR3 sequence is 12 residues long. V gave up 6 bases and J gave up 10 bases, with 13 bases separating them. Germline V gene sequence: CDR1 MGHRA, CDR2 YSYEKL. CDR3 DNA sequence: TGCGCCAGCAGTCCAAGGGAGTGGGAGCAGTTCTTC. Translation: CASSPREWEQFF.

CDR3 nucleotide sequence: TGCGCCAGCAGCTTGGGAGGTGGCTGGGACGAGCAGTACTTC. Its protein product is CASSLGGGWDEQYF. The V call is TRBV5-1, the J call TRBJ2-7; unclear D gene. Germline V CDR1 and CDR2: SGHRS, YFSETQ. The CDR3 covers 14 residues. Trimming stripped 0 bases from V and 5 bases from J, with 12 bases between.